The subject of this entry is one T cell receptor beta chain. Its specificity is not known. Germline V gene lookup returns CDR1 SGHTA and CDR2 FQGNSA. V was pared by 4 bases and J by 3 bases, with 6 bases between. The CDR3 is 12 amino acids. The sample is drawn from a study of post-analysis software for immune sequencing data. Whole-study results and caveats: Patients carried roughly 5 TRBV segments more frequently than controls did, and TRBV5-6, TRBV5-1 and TRBV20-1 were among them.

Unique molecular identifiers were built into the TCR beta cDNA libraries. TCRdb reanalysed the PCR reads using MiXCR and keeps one entry per CDR3 protein. The table lists hundreds of thousands of distinct CDR3 sequences, 59% of them singletons. This receptor was identified in a girl aged 2-10 years with multiple sclerosis. This chain connects TRBV7-2 to TRBJ1-1; no clear D gene. What was sequenced was blood. The CDR3 nucleotides read TGTGCCAGCAGCTGGCCCTACACTGAAGCTTTCTTT. This translates into CASSWPYTEAFF.